These 27 T cell receptor beta chains were sequenced from one sample in a study of CXCR3-negative and CXCR3-positive naive CD8 T cells (dated by TCRdb to the late 2010s). Study-wide findings and limitations: TRB CDR3s from CXCR3-positive naive cells showed higher hydrophobicity (lower Kidera factor 4), lower energy, and higher strength and volume indices than CXCR3-negative naive cells.

No antigens are known for them. The sample was run on a NextSeq 550. The Human TCR Profiling Kit (MiLaboratory) was used to make UMI-labeled 5' RACE TRB cDNA libraries. TCRdb reprocessed the reads and provides one entry for every CDR3 protein sequence; no DNA is given. The record for this sample contains approximately 100,000 distinct CDR3 sequences. Of the sample, around 1% falls within the top ten clones. The source material was naive CXCR3+ CD8+ T cells from blood. The sample's cell subset or site, from its label and the paper: CD45RO-CCR7+CD27+CD95- naive CD8+ T cells expressing CXCR3 (TNR3+). The receptor set was obtained from a human donor in good health. Some clones in this sample may be carry-over from other donors' samples.

The CDR3 sequence: CASSLVGQASQETQYF. The rearrangement joins TRBV7-2 to TRBJ2-5; the TCRdb call, TRBD1, lacks DNA for checking. Germline CDR1 reads SGHTA; CDR2 reads FQGNSA. This CDR3 is built from 16 residues.

The chain uses TRBV29-1 and TRBJ2-6; TCRdb calls TRBD2, which cannot be checked without DNA. Germline V gene sequence: CDR1 SQVTM, CDR2 ANQGSEA. The CDR3 spans 17 residues. The CDR3: CSVEEASGGAGANVLTF.

The gene calls are TRBV12-3 or TRBV12-4 and TRBJ1-1; the D gene TCRdb calls, TRBD1, cannot be checked with no DNA. This CDR3 comprises 13 residues. This CDR3 reads CASSYTGGTEAFF.

The rearrangement joins TRBV7-2 to TRBJ2-2; lacking DNA, the TRBD1 call made by TCRdb goes unchecked. Germline V gene data show CDR1 as SGHTA and CDR2 as FQGNSA. The CDR3 consists of 17 residues. CDR3 amino acids: CASSLAQDRPNTGELFF.

The gene calls are TRBV7-2 and TRBJ2-5; without DNA, the TCRdb call of TRBD2 cannot be checked. CDR1 is SGHTA and CDR2 is FQGNSA in the germline V gene. This CDR3 is 15 amino acids long. CDR3 sequence: CASSGLAGIQETQYF.

The chain's CDR3 is CASSSMTGGFEETQYF. V usage is TRBV28 and J usage is TRBJ2-5; TCRdb picks TRBD1, but there is no DNA to check that call. Germline V gene data show CDR1 as MDHEN and CDR2 as SYDVKM. The CDR3 sequence is 16 residues long.

The V and J genes are TRBV30 and TRBJ2-1. The CDR3 consists of 11 residues. CDR1 and CDR2 from the germline V gene are GTSNPN and SVGIG (reference sequence). The CDR3 sequence is CAWSVVVEQFF.

The chain is built from TRBV7-2 and TRBJ2-5. CDR1 and CDR2 from the germline V gene are SGHTA and FQGNSA. CDR3 length: 15 residues. CDR3 sequence: CASSLGTTSGETQYF. Variable domain in full (rest from reference TRBV7-2 and TRBJ2-5): GAGVSQSPSNKVTEKGKDVELRCDPISGHTALYWYRQSLGQGLEFLIYFQGNSAPDKSGLPSDRFSAERTGGSVSTLTIQRTQQEDSAVYLCASSLGTTSGETQYFGPGTRLLVL.

The chain carries TRBV7-3 and TRBJ2-2. The germline gives CDR1 SGHTA, CDR2 FQGTGA. This CDR3 has 12 residues. The chain's CDR3 is CASSFTGGELFF.

V and J are TRBV28 and TRBJ2-3. The CDR3 is 12 residues long. Germline CDR1 reads MDHEN; CDR2 reads SYDVKM. CDR3 loop: CASRPAWDTQYF. Combining the CDR3 with reference TRBV28 and TRBJ2-3 gives the whole variable domain DVKVTQSSRYLVKRTGEKVFLECVQDMDHENMFWYRQDPGLGLRLIYFSYDVKMKEKGDIPEGYSVSREKKERFSLILESASTNQTSMYLCASRPAWDTQYFGPGTRLTVL.

This chain connects TRBV12-3 or TRBV12-4 to TRBJ2-5; the TRBD1 assignment by TCRdb is unverifiable without DNA. CDR3 length equals 15 residues. CDR3 amino acids: CASSFLQGGAETQYF.

The chain carries TRBV6-2 or TRBV6-3 and TRBJ2-7; the TCRdb call, TRBD2, lacks DNA for checking. CDR1 and CDR2 (germline): MNHEY, SVGEGT. There are 14 residues in the CDR3. CDR3 amino acids: CASRQMTSLYEQYF.

J is TRBJ1-2 and V is TRBV4-2. This CDR3 has 11 residues. Germline V gives CDR1 LGHNA, CDR2 YNFKEQ. CDR3 in amino acids: CASSQDQGYTF.

The chain has TRBV7-8 and TRBJ2-1. CDR1 is SGHVS, CDR2 FQNEAQ, per germline. This CDR3 comprises 15 residues. CDR3 protein: CASSLVPVADNEQFF.

The chain employs TRBV7-2 and TRBJ2-1; the D call from TCRdb, TRBD2, cannot be confirmed without DNA. This CDR3 comprises 16 residues. Germline V lookup: CDR1 SGHTA, CDR2 FQGNSA. The CDR3: CASSSTTSGGYNEQFF.

This chain connects TRBV4-3 to TRBJ1-1; as DNA is missing, the TRBD1 call by TCRdb cannot be tested. Germline lookup yields CDR1 LGHNA and CDR2 YSLEER. CDR3 length equals 15 residues. The CDR3 loop reads CASSQGRLMNTEAFF.

This sequence joins TRBV7-9 and TRBJ1-1; TCRdb outputs TRBD1, but without DNA this stays unchecked. This CDR3 region has 13 residues. Germline CDR1 and CDR2: SEHNR and FQNEAQ (reference sequence). CDR3 in amino acids: CASSWGYGTEAFF.

The chain joins TRBV7-9 to TRBJ2-1; TCRdb returns TRBD1, unconfirmable since there is no DNA. CDR3 length: 15 residues. In germline, CDR1 is SEHNR, CDR2 FQNEAQ (reference sequence). The chain's CDR3 is CASTAALTVNNEQFF.

The V and J genes are TRBV28 and TRBJ2-1; without DNA, the TCRdb call of TRBD2 cannot be checked. In germline, CDR1 is MDHEN, CDR2 SYDVKM. The CDR3 covers 16 residues. CDR3 protein: CASSLFLAGGYNEQFF.

This rearrangement joins TRBV11-3 to TRBJ2-5; the D gene TCRdb calls, TRBD2, cannot be checked with no DNA. Germline CDR1 is SGHNT and CDR2 is YENEEA. This CDR3 is 16 amino acids long. CDR3 amino acids: CASSSTSGGALETQYF.

The chain couples TRBV14 to TRBJ2-7; no DNA is available, so the TRBD1 call from TCRdb remains unchecked. This CDR3 comprises 16 residues. The germline CDR1 and CDR2 sequences are SGHDN and FVKESK. The CDR3 spells CASSHPGAGEGYEQYF.

V and J are TRBV29-1 and TRBJ1-1. Germline values: CDR1 SQVTM, CDR2 ANQGSEA. This CDR3 has 12 amino acids. CDR3 region: CSVDSLEGEAFF.

The chain couples TRBV7-9 to TRBJ1-1. Germline CDR1 and CDR2: SEHNR and FQNEAQ (reference sequence). This CDR3 contains 14 residues. The CDR3 protein is CASSLAMDTLEAFF.

This chain connects TRBV29-1 to TRBJ1-3. In germline, CDR1 is SQVTM, CDR2 ANQGSEA. This CDR3 is 13 amino acids long. The chain's CDR3 is CSAVWGSGNTIYF.

The V call is TRBV12-5, the J call TRBJ2-2; the TCRdb call, TRBD1, lacks DNA for checking. CDR1 LGHNT and CDR2 FRNRAP come from the germline V gene. There are 16 residues in the CDR3. This CDR3 reads CASGFHPGSVAGELFF.

The rearrangement joins TRBV4-3 to TRBJ2-7; TCRdb returns TRBD1, unconfirmable since there is no DNA. Germline V gene data show CDR1 as LGHNA and CDR2 as YSLEER. CDR3 length: 13 residues. CDR3 region: CASSQVQGYEQYF.

The chain joins TRBV10-3 to TRBJ2-1. CDR1 is ENHRY and CDR2 is SYGVKD in the germline V gene. The CDR3 is made up of 15 amino acids. The CDR3 loop reads CAISEPGLRGNEQFF.